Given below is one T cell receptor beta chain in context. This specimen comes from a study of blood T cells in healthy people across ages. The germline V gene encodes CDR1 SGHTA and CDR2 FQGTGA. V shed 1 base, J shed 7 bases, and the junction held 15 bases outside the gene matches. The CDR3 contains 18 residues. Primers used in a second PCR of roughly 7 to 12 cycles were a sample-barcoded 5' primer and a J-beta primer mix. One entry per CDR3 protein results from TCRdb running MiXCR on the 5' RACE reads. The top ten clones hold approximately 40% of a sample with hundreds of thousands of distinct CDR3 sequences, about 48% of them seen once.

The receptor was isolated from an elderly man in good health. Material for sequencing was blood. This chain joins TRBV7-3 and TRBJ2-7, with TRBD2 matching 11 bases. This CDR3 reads CASSLRTATSGIGTEQYF. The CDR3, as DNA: TGTGCCAGCAGCTTAAGAACGGCGACTAGCGGGATCGGGACTGAGCAGTACTTC.